The entry below describes one T cell receptor (beta chain). MiXCR, applied by TCRdb to the PCR reads, yields one record per CDR3 protein. The table has 4,300 or so distinct CDR3 sequences, around 32% seen once; the top ten hold roughly 32%. The data were obtained in a study of immune characterization of retroperitoneal liposarcoma. This CDR3 has 14 amino acids. CDR1 is MNHEY and CDR2 is SVGAGI in the germline V gene. With V trimmed by 2 bases and J by 1 base, 0 bases remained unmatched. The sequenced sample consisted of tumor tissue. This chain connects TRBV6-5 to TRBJ1-1; 8 bases are shared with TRBD1. The receptor's source is a male donor with retroperitoneal liposarcoma. The CDR3 DNA follows: TGTGCCAGCAGTTACGGGACAGGGAACACTGAAGCTTTCTTT. Its protein product is CASSYGTGNTEAFF.